This T cell receptor (beta chain) was identified during a study of T cell responses to AZD1222 COVID-19 vaccine. This clone was detected once. Profiling relied on immunoSEQ multiplex PCR, and the TCRdb table lists in-frame clones only, not all of them. This repertoire shows tens of thousands of clones, around 90% found once; its top ten account for 5.2%. Germline lookup yields CDR1 MNHEY and CDR2 SVGAGI. V was trimmed by 5 bases and J by 8 bases, leaving 18 bases between them. The CDR3 is 15 residues long. Sequences were derived from peripheral blood, sampled on day 0 of MenACWY control vaccination. The V call is TRBV6-5, the J call TRBJ1-4; D possibly corresponds to TRBD1 (6 bases). The receptor comes from an adult in good health. The CDR3 sequence is CASSTTGRGLEKLFF. The CDR3 nucleotides read TGTGCCAGCAGTACAACAGGGAGGGGATTAGAAAAACTGTTTTTT.